This entry features one T cell receptor beta chain sequence. The junction differs from germline at one of its ends, possibly a read error. The data were obtained in a study of blood T cell repertoires in COVID-19. Germline assignment: CDR1 SNHLY and CDR2 FYNNEI. This CDR3 has 13 amino acids. Authors' analysis steps: Reference gene primer amplification gave nucleated cell count estimates. TCRdb's table, derived via immunoSEQ multiplex PCR, lists solely in-frame clones and lacks some. For V, J and clone size, that table is used; D and trimming come from the DNA. The sample lists 110,000 or so clones; 88% were seen once.

Sequences were obtained from peripheral blood. This TCR was recovered from a human donor in a cohort sampled during active COVID-19. V gene TRBV2 combines with J gene TRBJ2-5; the D gene is possibly TRBD2 (5 bases). The CDR3 sequence: CAGREGEVETQYF. The CDR3 DNA sequence: TGTGCCGGCAGAGAGGGCGAGGTAGAGACCCAGTACTTC. The whole variable domain, filled in from reference TRBV2 and TRBJ2-5, reads EPEVTQTPSHQVTQMGQEVILRCVPISNHLYFYWYRQILGQKVEFLVSFYNNEISEKSEIFDDQFSVERPDGSNFTLKIRSTKLEDSAMYFCAGREGEVETQYFGPGTRLLVL.